This T cell receptor beta chain was recorded in a study of early T cells in non-severe SARS-CoV-2 infection. Study outcomes and limitations: A preference for anti-spike CD8 responses marked VDJdb matching, which missed private and CD4 specificities.

Individual cDNA molecules carried attached unique molecular identifiers. TCRdb ran MiXCR on the 5' RACE reads and lists one entry per CDR3 protein. The sample lists fewer than 60,000 distinct CDR3 sequences; around 8.4% were seen once. Germline loops: CDR1 SGHRS, CDR2 YFSETQ. The CDR3 extends over 16 amino acids. The V and J ends lost 2 bases and 4 bases, in that order; junction bases with no gene match: 7. This clonotype has only a few counts. Antigen specificity is unknown. Input material: whole blood. The origin of this receptor is an adult who was a healthcare worker with PCR-confirmed SARS-CoV-2 infection or an uninfected control (not recorded which). This chain links TRBV5-1 with TRBJ2-5; 11 bases line up with TRBD1. The CDR3 loop reads CASSFTGTGGGETQYF. The DNA of the CDR3 is TGCGCCAGCAGCTTCACCGGGACAGGGGGTGGAGAGACCCAGTACTTC.